This entry lists 10 T cell receptor beta chains sequenced from one sample in a study of CD8+ T cells in alopecia areata. Cells from pooled cutaneous lymph nodes were sorted by CD4, CD8alpha, NKG2D, NKG2ACE and other markers. Extraction and reverse transcription of RNA yielded cDNA as the sequencing template. Only in-frame clones appear in the TCRdb table, and some are missing; sequencing was by immunoSEQ multiplex PCR. This sample shows 250,000 or so clones and no singletons; about 1.2% rests with the ten largest. The sequencing sample was made of CD4+ T cells sorted from a lymph node. Receptor source: a C3H/HeJ mouse with alopecia areata. This line is of MHC haplotype H2-k.

This clone has just a few counts. A read error is possible here, since a much larger clone lies one base away. Mouse names are used for the genes. The observed sequence ends 4 residues before the CDR3 terminus, with the missing tail filled in from the germline J gene. Other DNA sequences in this specimen translate into the identical CDR3. The rearrangement joins TRBV13-3 to TRBJ2-2; 7 nucleotides line up with TRBD1. Germline V lookup: CDR1 NNHDY, CDR2 SYVADS. Losses at the gene ends were 8 bases for V and 1 base for J; bases not matched to a gene: 2. This CDR3 comprises 13 residues. CDR3 sequence: CASRDRNTGQLYF. CDR3 DNA, as far as it was read: TGTGCCAGTCGGGACAGAAACACCGGG.

This clone was recorded a few times. The genes are named according to mouse. The read ends 4 residues early relative to the CDR3; the germline J gene fills the gap. The chain couples TRBV29 to TRBJ2-3; D call uncertain. Germline loops: CDR1 MSHET, CDR2 SYDVDS. The CDR3 is 12 residues long. The sequenced part of the CDR3 DNA is TGTGCAGTGACAACTAGTGCAGAA. Protein: CAVTTSAE. The CDR3 in its entirety is CAVTTSAETLYF.

Only a few counts were recorded for this clone. Gene names are the mouse ones. The CDR3 goes on 4 residues after the read ends, and that part is filled in from the germline J gene. The chain employs TRBV1 and TRBJ1-1; TRBD1 matches 10 bases. The length of the CDR3 is 15 residues. Per germline, CDR1 NSQYPW and CDR2 LRSPGD (reference sequence). After removal of 3 bases from V and 0 bases from J, the junction contained 1 base not matched to a gene. CDR3 bases read: TGCACCTGCAGTGCGGGACAGGGGACAAACACA. This codes for CTCSAGQGTNT. The whole CDR3 sequence reads CTCSAGQGTNTEVFF.

Regarding this clone: The germline and genes are mouse ones. The missing CDR3 end, 4 residues past where the read stops, is filled in from the germline J gene. Other nucleotide sequences in the sample specify the same CDR3. The chain combines TRBV19 with TRBJ2-7, with 9 bases matching TRBD2. The CDR3 is 14 residues long. Germline V gives CDR1 FNHDT, CDR2 SITEND (reference sequence). This CDR3 is CASSISGGVYEQYF. CDR3 DNA (partial): TGTGCCAGCAGTATCTCTGGGGGGGTTTAT.

Concerning this clone: Genes and germline are mouse. The CDR3 goes on 4 residues after the read ends, and that part is filled in from the germline J gene. This chain links TRBV5 with TRBJ2-1; D perhaps matches TRBD1 (6 bases). The CDR3 extends over 17 amino acids. Germline CDR1 is LGHNA and CDR2 is YNLKQL (reference sequence). V shed 1 base and J shed 1 base, with 14 bases lying between them. The sequenced part of the CDR3 DNA is TGTGCCAGCAGCCAAGCCCAGGGGAGGTTCAACTATGCT. It is translated as CASSQAQGRFNYA. The CDR3 as a whole reads CASSQAQGRFNYAEQFF.

This clone was observed a handful of times. Gene names are the mouse ones. The sequenced fragment ends 4 residues before the CDR3 boundary, so the rest is inferred from the germline J gene. The chain links TRBV13-2 to TRBJ2-2; TRBD2 matches 9 bases. Losses at the gene ends were 0 bases for V and 3 bases for J; bases not matched to a gene: 6. The CDR3 length is 17 residues. Germline values: CDR1 NNHNN, CDR2 SYGAGS (reference sequence). Partial CDR3 DNA: TGTGCCAGCGGTGATGCCGTGGGGGGGCAGGACACCGGG. Translating it yields CASGDAVGGQDTG. The entire CDR3 is CASGDAVGGQDTGQLYF.

This clone was found a few times. These gene names are mouse names. The read stops 4 residues short of the end of the CDR3; the missing end is completed from the germline J gene. The same CDR3 also results from other DNA sequences found in this sample. This chain uses TRBV19 with TRBJ2-3, with 9 bases fitting TRBD2. V trimming: 0 bases; J trimming: 0 bases; junction bases outside the gene matches: 2. This CDR3 contains 16 residues. Germline assignment: CDR1 FNHDT and CDR2 SITEND (reference sequence). CDR3 region: CASSIGDWASAETLYF. The sequenced part of the CDR3 DNA is TGTGCCAGCAGTATAGGGGACTGGGCTAGTGCAGAA. The whole variable domain, remainder taken from reference TRBV19 and TRBJ2-3, is GGIITQTPKFLIGQEGQKLTLKCQQNFNHDTMYWYRQDSGKGLRLIYYSITENDLQKGDLSEGYDASREKKSSFSLTVTSAQKNEMAVFLCASSIGDWASAETLYFGSGTRLTVL.

Notes on this clone: Mouse names are used for the genes. Coverage ceases 4 residues before the CDR3 finishes, and the germline J gene fills in the end. This chain connects TRBV14 to TRBJ1-2; 11 positions agree with TRBD1. The V and J ends lost 5 bases and 2 bases, in that order; junction bases with no gene match: 2. Germline V lookup: CDR1 SGHDT, CDR2 FRDEAV. The CDR3 runs 14 residues. The sequenced CDR3 bases are TGTGCCAGCAGAGGGACAGGGGGGAACTCC. Translation: CASRGTGGNS. In full, the CDR3 reads CASRGTGGNSDYTF.

Concerning this clone: Here the gene names and germline are mouse. The CDR3 is cut off 4 residues early in the read; its end comes from the germline J gene. This chain connects TRBV5 to TRBJ2-3, with D possibly being TRBD2 (5 bases). V gave up 2 bases and J gave up 0 bases, with 9 bases separating them. Germline V lookup: CDR1 LGHNA, CDR2 YNLKQL (reference sequence). This CDR3 contains 15 residues. CDR3 DNA, as far as it was read: TGTGCCAGCAGCCAATACTGGTCTAGTGCAGAA. It specifies CASSQYWSSAE. The full CDR3 reads CASSQYWSSAETLYF.

This clone was found a few times. Gene labels here are mouse ones. The read stops 4 residues short of the end of the CDR3; the missing end is completed from the germline J gene. Other DNA sequences in the same sample also yield this CDR3. The V call is TRBV19, the J call TRBJ2-3; 8 nucleotides agree with TRBD2. The CDR3 contains 15 residues. In germline, CDR1 is FNHDT, CDR2 SITEND (reference sequence). V was clipped by 4 bases and J by 0 bases; unmatched bases: 4. The covered CDR3 bases are TGTGCCAGCAGTCTCACTGGGGGTAGTGCAGAA. Amino acid sequence: CASSLTGGSAE. The full CDR3 protein reads CASSLTGGSAETLYF.